These 26 T cell receptor beta chains originate from one sample sequenced in a study of blood T cell repertoires in COVID-19. The repertoire was sequenced with immunoSEQ multiplex PCR; TCRdb's copy has only in-frame clones and lacks some. The data show 130,000 to 150,000 clones, about 84% seen once. Source material: peripheral blood. The receptors here all came from a human donor in a cohort sampled during active COVID-19.

V usage is TRBV5-4 and J usage is TRBJ1-2, with TRBD1 matching over 10 bases. Germline CDR1 reads SGHNT; CDR2 reads YYREEE (reference sequence). Trimming removed 9 bases from V and 3 bases from J; junction bases left unmatched: 14. The CDR3 consists of 16 residues. The CDR3 sequence is CATKNTTTGGHYGYTF. The CDR3 nucleotides read TGTGCCACCAAGAACACGACGACAGGGGGCCACTATGGCTACACCTTC.

This clone turned up a few times. The rearrangement joins TRBV10-2 to TRBJ2-2, with D unclear. Germline CDR1 WSHSY, CDR2 SAAADI. The CDR3 contains 11 residues. The V gene lost 4 bases and the J gene lost 7 bases, with 4 bases spanning the gap. This CDR3 reads CASSAVGELFF. CDR3 nucleotides: TGCGCCAGCAGTGCCGTCGGGGAGCTGTTTTTT.

This sequence joins TRBV19 and TRBJ1-2; 9 bases line up with TRBD1. CDR3 length: 13 residues. The ends lost 1 base at V and 7 bases at J; junction bases unmatched: 1. Germline lookup yields CDR1 LNHDA and CDR2 SQIVND (reference sequence). DNA of the CDR3: TGTGCCAGTAGTATAGGGACAGGGGCTGGCTACACCTTC. As protein: CASSIGTGAGYTF.

The V gene is TRBV27, the J gene TRBJ1-1; TRBD1 might be the D (5 bases). V was pared by 6 bases and J by 0 bases, with 23 bases between. CDR1 is MNHEY and CDR2 is SMNVEV in the germline V gene (reference sequence). The CDR3 spans 18 residues. The CDR3 nucleotides are TGTGCCAGCAGCCCCAATCTGGCGCAGGGCAACTTGAACACTGAAGCTTTCTTT. It encodes CASSPNLAQGNLNTEAFF.

The chain combines TRBV19 with TRBJ2-7; 8 nucleotides line up with TRBD1. V was pared by 8 bases and J by 0 bases, with 6 bases of the junction left unmatched. Germline CDR1 reads LNHDA; CDR2 reads SQIVND (reference sequence). The CDR3 length is 14 residues. The CDR3 spells CASSRDRSSYEQYF. The CDR3, as DNA: TGTGCCAGTTCCCGGGACAGGAGCTCCTACGAGCAGTACTTC.

The chain carries TRBV3-1 (or the pseudogene TRBV3-2) and TRBJ1-3, with 7 bases identical to TRBD1. V was pared by 4 bases and J by 0 bases, with 6 bases of the junction left unmatched. In germline, CDR1 is LGHDT, CDR2 YNNKEL (reference sequence). The CDR3 is made up of 16 amino acids. The CDR3 coding sequence is TGTGCCAGCAGCCCAGACAGGGCCTACTCTGGAAACACCATATATTTT. This sequence encodes CASSPDRAYSGNTIYF.

V is TRBV10-3 and J is TRBJ2-3; 16 bases are shared with TRBD2. Trimming cost V 8 bases and J 4 bases; bases outside gene matches: 12. Germline CDR1 and CDR2: ENHRY and SYGVKD. The CDR3 loop spans 18 amino acids. This chain's CDR3 is CAIRTGTSGGAFSDTQYF. The CDR3 nucleotides read TGTGCCATCCGAACCGGGACTAGCGGGGGGGCCTTTTCAGATACGCAGTATTTT.

J is TRBJ2-7 and V is TRBV28; maybe TRBD2 (5 bases). The CDR3 consists of 14 residues. The germline gives CDR1 MDHEN, CDR2 SYDVKM. The germline V and J ends were trimmed by 4 bases and 0 bases, with 10 bases remaining between them. For the CDR3, the DNA is TGTGCCAGCAGTTGGAGGCCGGGCTCCTACGAGCAGTACTTC. Translating gives CASSWRPGSYEQYF.

V and J are TRBV7-3 and TRBJ2-3; 8 positions match TRBD2. The V gene's germline CDR1 is SGHTA and CDR2 FQGTGA. J was trimmed by 1 base and V by 4 bases; bases with no gene match: 10. This CDR3 has 17 amino acids. In DNA, the CDR3 is TGTGCCAGCAGCTCCCCCCCCGGGGGGGTTGGCACAGATACGCAGTATTTT. It translates to CASSSPPGGVGTDTQYF.

This clone was recorded only once. The V call is TRBV5-8, the J call TRBJ2-5; 10 nucleotides match TRBD2. Trimming at V came to 4 bases and at J to 5 bases, leaving 8 bases not matched to a gene. Germline-derived CDR1 and CDR2 are SGHTS and YDEGEE. The CDR3 loop spans 15 amino acids. This chain's CDR3 is CASSVQRGGWETQYF. The CDR3 coding sequence is TGTGCCAGCAGCGTCCAGCGGGGGGGCTGGGAGACCCAGTACTTC.

The chain couples TRBV27 to TRBJ2-7; D is unresolved. The germline V and J ends were trimmed by 10 bases and 4 bases, with 14 bases remaining between them. Germline values: CDR1 MNHEY, CDR2 SMNVEV (reference sequence). The CDR3 covers 12 residues. The DNA of the CDR3 is TGTGCCATCCCCGGCGGTGGGTACGAGCAGTACTTC. This codes for CAIPGGGYEQYF.

This chain joins TRBV19 and TRBJ2-1; 8 bases fit TRBD2. CDR3 length: 16 residues. Germline assignment: CDR1 LNHDA and CDR2 SQIVND (reference sequence). V lost 5 bases, J lost 3 bases, and 9 bases stayed unmatched. The CDR3 is CASSAPGGLGYNEQFF. CDR3 DNA sequence: TGTGCCAGTAGTGCGCCTGGGGGACTAGGCTACAATGAGCAGTTCTTC.

The rearrangement uses TRBV24-1 and TRBJ1-1; unclear D gene. The V end lost 7 bases, the J end lost 1 base, and 9 bases lay between the germline ends. This CDR3 comprises 13 residues. Germline CDR1 and CDR2: KGHDR and SFDVKD. CDR3 amino acids: CATRHRQNTEAFF. CDR3 nucleotide sequence: TGTGCCACCAGACATAGACAGAACACTGAAGCTTTCTTT.

The chain combines TRBV19 with TRBJ2-3; a possible D gene is TRBD2 (5 bases). The V end lost 5 bases, the J end lost 4 bases, and 10 bases lay between the germline ends. The CDR3 length is 13 residues. CDR1 is LNHDA, CDR2 SQIVND, per germline (reference sequence). CDR3 sequence reads: CASSAGSADTQYF. CDR3 DNA sequence: TGTGCCAGTAGTGCGGGCAGTGCAGATACGCAGTATTTT.

The V call is TRBV6-5, the J call TRBJ1-4; a weak D match, TRBD1 (5 bases). Trimming removed 7 bases from V and 7 bases from J, with 16 bases in between. CDR1 is MNHEY, CDR2 SVGAGI, per germline. The CDR3 runs to 14 residues. The CDR3 nucleotides read TGTGCCAGCACGGGGGGGTTAGGGAGTGAAAAACTGTTTTTT. Protein sequence: CASTGGLGSEKLFF.

The chain recombines TRBV5-1 with TRBJ2-3, with 10 bases identical to TRBD1. Looked up from germline, CDR1 is SGHRS and CDR2 is YFSETQ. V was pared by 0 bases and J by 7 bases, with 5 bases of the junction left unmatched. CDR3 length: 15 amino acids. CDR3 nucleotide sequence: TGCGCCAGCAGCTTGGTAGGGACAGGGGTAAATACGCAGTATTTT. Translation gives CASSLVGTGVNTQYF.

This chain uses TRBV7-2 with TRBJ2-3; perhaps TRBD2 as D (5 bases). This CDR3 contains 14 residues. Germline V gives CDR1 SGHTA, CDR2 FQGNSA. Trimming shortened V by 6 bases and J by 1 base, and 11 bases separated the two germline ends. The CDR3 region has the DNA TGTGCCAGCAGTTCGATCGGGGGCACAGATACGCAGTATTTT. Translated: CASSSIGGTDTQYF. The variable domain in full, with the rest retrieved from reference TRBV7-2 and TRBJ2-3, is GAGVSQSPSNKVTEKGKDVELRCDPISGHTALYWYRQSLGQGLEFLIYFQGNSAPDKSGLPSDRFSAERTGGSVSTLTIQRTQQEDSAVYLCASSSIGGTDTQYFGPGTRLTVL.

The V gene is TRBV19, the J gene TRBJ1-1; no definite D call. The germline V gene has CDR1 LNHDA and CDR2 SQIVND (reference sequence). Trimming shortened V by 6 bases and J by 1 base, and 15 bases separated the two germline ends. The CDR3 covers 15 residues. CDR3 loop: CASRSRPRENTEAFF. In DNA, the CDR3 is TGTGCCAGTAGATCACGACCGAGGGAGAACACTGAAGCTTTCTTT. The full variable domain, completed using reference TRBV19 and TRBJ1-1, is DGGITQSPKYLFRKEGQNVTLSCEQNLNHDAMYWYRQDPGQGLRLIYYSQIVNDFQKGDIAEGYSVSREKKESFPLTVTSAQKNPTAFYLCASRSRPRENTEAFFGQGTRLTVV.

The rearrangement links TRBV7-8 to TRBJ1-5, with D perhaps TRBD1 (6 bases). V was pared by 2 bases and J by 16 bases, with 15 bases between. The germline V gene encodes CDR1 SGHVS and CDR2 FQNEAQ. The CDR3 spans 12 residues. CDR3 sequence reads: CASSLNGQYVHF. DNA of the CDR3: TGTGCCAGCAGCTTAAATGGACAGTACGTTCATTTT.

The count of this clone is one. This chain joins TRBV6-5 and TRBJ1-6; 7 bases fit TRBD1. CDR1 MNHEY and CDR2 SVGAGI come from the germline V gene. With V trimmed by 7 bases and J by 14 bases, 5 bases remained unmatched. CDR3 length: 11 amino acids. In DNA, the CDR3 is TGTGCCAGCATGGGACAGTCTTCCCTCCACTTT. This translates into CASMGQSSLHF.

This chain connects TRBV24-1 to TRBJ1-5, with D tentatively TRBD1 (5 bases). V lost 5 bases, J lost 2 bases, and 15 bases lay in between. Germline-derived CDR1 and CDR2 are KGHDR and SFDVKD. The CDR3 contains 16 residues. The CDR3 bases are TGTGCCACCAGTGGTCTGGCGGGGGTCGGCAATCAGCCCCAGCATTTT. It encodes CATSGLAGVGNQPQHF.

The chain has TRBV11-2 and TRBJ2-3; a weak D match, TRBD2 (5 bases). V lost 4 bases and J 2 bases, leaving 10 bases between the germline ends. CDR3 length equals 14 residues. Looked up from germline, CDR1 is SGHAT and CDR2 is FQNNGV. The CDR3 DNA sequence: TGTGCCAGCAGCTCCACTAGGGCCACAGATACGCAGTATTTT. Its protein is CASSSTRATDTQYF.

J is TRBJ1-1 and V is TRBV6-2 or TRBV6-3; D unclear. CDR1 MNHEY and CDR2 SVGEGT come from the germline V gene. There are 12 residues in the CDR3. V was clipped by 5 bases and J by 8 bases, with 12 bases between them. CDR3 in amino acids: CASSRPGFEAFF. CDR3 DNA sequence: TGTGCCAGCAGTCGTCCAGGTTTCGAAGCTTTCTTT.

V usage is TRBV3-1 (or the pseudogene TRBV3-2) and J usage is TRBJ1-6; 7 bases are shared with TRBD1. V lost 5 bases, J lost 6 bases, and 10 bases stayed unmatched. The CDR3 contains 16 residues. Per germline, CDR1 LGHDT and CDR2 YNNKEL (reference sequence). The CDR3 sequence: CASSLTTGKGNSPLHF. DNA of the CDR3: TGTGCCAGCAGCTTGACGACAGGGAAAGGTAATTCACCCCTCCACTTT.

The chain recombines TRBV6-6 with TRBJ2-7; TRBD1 agrees at 7 bases. With V trimmed by 6 bases and J by 2 bases, 7 bases remained unmatched. From germline, CDR1 is MNHNY and CDR2 SVGAGI (reference sequence). CDR3 size: 14 residues. CDR3 loop: CASSHRGLPYEQYF. The CDR3 DNA sequence: TGTGCCAGCAGCCACAGGGGTCTACCCTACGAGCAGTACTTC.

The CDR3 region is CASKGVDRVTEAFF. The CDR3 DNA reads as TGTGCCAGCAAGGGCGTGGACAGGGTCACTGAAGCTTTCTTT. The chain uses TRBV27 and TRBJ1-1; 8 bases are shared with TRBD1. Germline values: CDR1 MNHEY, CDR2 SMNVEV (reference sequence). CDR3 length equals 14 residues. V gave up 7 bases and J gave up 4 bases; unmatched junction bases: 8.